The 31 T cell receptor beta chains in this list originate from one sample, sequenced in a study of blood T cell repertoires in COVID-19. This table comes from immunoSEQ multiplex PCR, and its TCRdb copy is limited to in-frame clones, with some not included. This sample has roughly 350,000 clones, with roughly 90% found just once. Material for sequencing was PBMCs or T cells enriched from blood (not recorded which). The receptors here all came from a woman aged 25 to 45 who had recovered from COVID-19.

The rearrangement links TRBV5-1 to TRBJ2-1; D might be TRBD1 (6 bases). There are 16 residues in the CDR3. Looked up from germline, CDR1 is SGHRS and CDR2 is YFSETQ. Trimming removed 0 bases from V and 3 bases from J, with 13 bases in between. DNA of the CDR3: TGCGCCAGCAGCTTGGGGGGGCTAGTGATCTACAATGAGCAGTTCTTC. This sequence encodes CASSLGGLVIYNEQFF. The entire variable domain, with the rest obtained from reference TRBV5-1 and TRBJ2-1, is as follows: KAGVTQTPRYLIKTRGQQVTLSCSPISGHRSVSWYQQTPGQGLQFLFEYFSETQRNKGNFPGRFSGRQFSNSRSEMNVSTLELGDSALYLCASSLGGLVIYNEQFFGPGTRLTVL.

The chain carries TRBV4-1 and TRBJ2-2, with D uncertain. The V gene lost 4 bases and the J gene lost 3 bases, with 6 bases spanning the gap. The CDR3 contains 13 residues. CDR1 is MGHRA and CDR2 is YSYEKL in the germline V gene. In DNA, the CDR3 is TGCGCCAGCAGCCTTTCTGACACCGGGGAGCTGTTTTTT. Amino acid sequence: CASSLSDTGELFF.

The CDR3 nucleotides are TGTGCCAGCAGTGACTCGATGAGCAGGGGGGAGGATCAGCCCCAGCATTTT. This sequence encodes CASSDSMSRGEDQPQHF. The chain links TRBV6-4 to TRBJ1-5; 7 bases are a match to TRBD1. The CDR3 sequence is 17 residues long. CDR1 and CDR2 from the germline V gene are MRHNA and SNTAGT. The ends lost 0 bases at V and 5 bases at J; junction bases unmatched: 10.

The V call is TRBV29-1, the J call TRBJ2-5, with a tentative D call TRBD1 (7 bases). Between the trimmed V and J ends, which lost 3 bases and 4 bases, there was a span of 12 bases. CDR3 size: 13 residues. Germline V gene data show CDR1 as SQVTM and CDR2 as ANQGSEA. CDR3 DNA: TGCAGCGTTGAGGCAGGGGGGATAGAGACCCAGTACTTC. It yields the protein CSVEAGGIETQYF.

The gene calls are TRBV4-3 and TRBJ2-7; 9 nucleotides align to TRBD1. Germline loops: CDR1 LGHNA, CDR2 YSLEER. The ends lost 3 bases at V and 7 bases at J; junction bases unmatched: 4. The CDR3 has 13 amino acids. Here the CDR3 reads CASSHGQGLEQYF. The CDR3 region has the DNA TGCGCCAGCAGCCATGGACAGGGGCTGGAGCAGTACTTC.

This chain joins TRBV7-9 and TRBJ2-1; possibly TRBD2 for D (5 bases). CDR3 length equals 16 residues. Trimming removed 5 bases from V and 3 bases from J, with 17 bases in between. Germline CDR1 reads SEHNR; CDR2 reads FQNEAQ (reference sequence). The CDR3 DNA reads TGTGCCAGCAGCCCGACCCAGCGGACCCTCTACAATGAGCAGTTCTTC. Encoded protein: CASSPTQRTLYNEQFF.

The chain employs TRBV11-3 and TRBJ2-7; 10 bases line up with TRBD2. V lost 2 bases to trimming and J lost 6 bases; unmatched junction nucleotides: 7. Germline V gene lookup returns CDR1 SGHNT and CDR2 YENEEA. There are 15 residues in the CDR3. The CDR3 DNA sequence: TGTGCCAGCAGCTTATTCACTAGCGGGATGAGCGAGCAGTACTTC. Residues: CASSLFTSGMSEQYF.

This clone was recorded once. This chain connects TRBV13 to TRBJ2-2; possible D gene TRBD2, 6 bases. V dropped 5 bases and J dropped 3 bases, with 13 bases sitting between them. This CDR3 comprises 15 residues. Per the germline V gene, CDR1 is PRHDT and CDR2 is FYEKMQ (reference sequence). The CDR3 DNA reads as TGTGCCAGCAGCCCGTCCGGGAGAGACACCGGGGAGCTGTTTTTT. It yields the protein CASSPSGRDTGELFF. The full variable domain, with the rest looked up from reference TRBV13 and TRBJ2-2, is AAGVIQSPRHLIKEKRETATLKCYPIPRHDTVYWYQQGPGQDPQFLISFYEKMQSDKGSIPDRFSAQQFSDYHSELNMSSLELGDSALYFCASSPSGRDTGELFFGEGSRLTVL.

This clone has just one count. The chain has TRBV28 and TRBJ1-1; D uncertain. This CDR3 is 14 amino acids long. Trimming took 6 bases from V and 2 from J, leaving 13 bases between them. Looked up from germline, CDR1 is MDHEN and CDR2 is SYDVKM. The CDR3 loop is CASRDTESNTEAFF. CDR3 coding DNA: TGTGCCAGCAGGGATACAGAGTCCAACACTGAAGCTTTCTTT.

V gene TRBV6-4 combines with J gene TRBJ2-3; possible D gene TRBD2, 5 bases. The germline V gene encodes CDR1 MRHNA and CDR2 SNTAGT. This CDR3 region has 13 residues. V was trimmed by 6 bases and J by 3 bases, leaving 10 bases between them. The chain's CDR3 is CASREPGTDTQYF. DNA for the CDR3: TGTGCCAGCAGGGAGCCGGGGACAGATACGCAGTATTTT.

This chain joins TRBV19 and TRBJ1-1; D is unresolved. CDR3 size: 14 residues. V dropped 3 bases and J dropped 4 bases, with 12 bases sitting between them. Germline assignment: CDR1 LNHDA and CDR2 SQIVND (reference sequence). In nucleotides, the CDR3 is TGTGCCAGTAGTATCTCCGGGGAGGGCACTGAAGCTTTCTTT. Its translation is CASSISGEGTEAFF.

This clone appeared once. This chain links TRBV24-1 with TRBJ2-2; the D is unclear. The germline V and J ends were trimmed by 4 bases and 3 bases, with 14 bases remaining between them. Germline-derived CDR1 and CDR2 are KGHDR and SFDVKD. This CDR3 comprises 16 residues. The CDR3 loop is CATSDASLEYTGELFF. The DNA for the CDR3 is TGTGCCACCAGTGACGCTTCCCTGGAGTACACCGGGGAGCTGTTTTTT.

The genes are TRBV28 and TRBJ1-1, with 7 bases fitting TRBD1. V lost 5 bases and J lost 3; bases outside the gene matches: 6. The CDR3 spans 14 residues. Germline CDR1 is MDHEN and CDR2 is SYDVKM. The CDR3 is CASSAGTAYTEAFF. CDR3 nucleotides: TGTGCCAGCAGTGCCGGGACAGCCTACACTGAAGCTTTCTTT.

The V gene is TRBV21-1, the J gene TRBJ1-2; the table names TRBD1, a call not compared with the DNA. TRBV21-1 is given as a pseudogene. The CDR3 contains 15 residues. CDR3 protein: CASSNKAGVNYGYTF. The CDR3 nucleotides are TGTGCCAGCAGCAATAAAGCAGGGGTTAACTATGGCTACACCTTC.

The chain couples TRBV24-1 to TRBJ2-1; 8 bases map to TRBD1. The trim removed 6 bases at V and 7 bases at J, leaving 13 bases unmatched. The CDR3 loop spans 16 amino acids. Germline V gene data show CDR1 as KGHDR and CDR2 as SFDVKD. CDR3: CATSPRTGKGPNEQFF. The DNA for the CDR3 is TGTGCCACCAGTCCCCGGACAGGGAAAGGCCCGAATGAGCAGTTCTTC.

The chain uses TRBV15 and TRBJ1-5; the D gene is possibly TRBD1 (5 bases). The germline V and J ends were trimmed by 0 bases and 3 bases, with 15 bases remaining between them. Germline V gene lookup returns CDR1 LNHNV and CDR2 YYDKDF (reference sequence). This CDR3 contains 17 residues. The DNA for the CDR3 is TGTGCCACCAGCAGAGATCGTTTTGGGGCGGCCAATCAGCCCCAGCATTTT. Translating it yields CATSRDRFGAANQPQHF. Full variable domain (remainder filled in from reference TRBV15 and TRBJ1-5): DAMVIQNPRYQVTQFGKPVTLSCSQTLNHNVMYWYQQKSSQAPKLLFHYYDKDFNNEADTPDNFQSRRPNTSFCFLDIRSPGLGDTAMYLCATSRDRFGAANQPQHFGDGTRLSIL.

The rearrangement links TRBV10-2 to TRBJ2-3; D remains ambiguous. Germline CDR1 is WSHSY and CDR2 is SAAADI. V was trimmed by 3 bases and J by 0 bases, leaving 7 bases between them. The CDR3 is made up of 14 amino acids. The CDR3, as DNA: TGCGCCAGCAGTGACCGGTTTAGCACAGATACGCAGTATTTT. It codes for CASSDRFSTDTQYF.

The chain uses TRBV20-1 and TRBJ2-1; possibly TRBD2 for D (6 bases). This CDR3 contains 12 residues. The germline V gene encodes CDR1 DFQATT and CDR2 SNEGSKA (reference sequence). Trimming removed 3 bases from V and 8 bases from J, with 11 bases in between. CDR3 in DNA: TGCAGTGCTAGTCGCCTAGCGTATGAGCAGTTCTTC. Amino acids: CSASRLAYEQFF.

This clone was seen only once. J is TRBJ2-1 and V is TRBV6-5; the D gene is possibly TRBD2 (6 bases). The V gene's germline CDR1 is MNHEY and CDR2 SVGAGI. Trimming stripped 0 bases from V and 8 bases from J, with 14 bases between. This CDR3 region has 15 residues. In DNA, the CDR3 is TGTGCCAGCAGTTACTCCGTACAGGAGGGGCATGAGCAGTTCTTC. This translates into CASSYSVQEGHEQFF.

In DNA form, the CDR3 reads TGTGCCAGCTCTCCGAAGGAGTTCGGCAATCAGCCCCAGCATTTT. Amino acids: CASSPKEFGNQPQHF. J is TRBJ1-5 and V is TRBV6-5; D remains ambiguous. This CDR3 spans 15 amino acids. The germline gives CDR1 MNHEY, CDR2 SVGAGI. V lost 8 bases and J 2 bases, leaving 16 bases between the germline ends.

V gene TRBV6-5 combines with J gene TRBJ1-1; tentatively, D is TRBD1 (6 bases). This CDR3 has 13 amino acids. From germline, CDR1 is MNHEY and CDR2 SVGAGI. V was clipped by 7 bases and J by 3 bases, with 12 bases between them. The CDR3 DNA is TGTGCCAGCATTCTCAGGGGTGACACTGAAGCTTTCTTT. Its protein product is CASILRGDTEAFF.

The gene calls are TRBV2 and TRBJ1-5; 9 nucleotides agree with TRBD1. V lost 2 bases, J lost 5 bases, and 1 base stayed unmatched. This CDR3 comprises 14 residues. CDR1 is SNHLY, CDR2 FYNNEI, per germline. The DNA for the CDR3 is TGTGCCAGCAGTGAACGGACAGGGGATCAGCCCCAGCATTTT. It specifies CASSERTGDQPQHF.

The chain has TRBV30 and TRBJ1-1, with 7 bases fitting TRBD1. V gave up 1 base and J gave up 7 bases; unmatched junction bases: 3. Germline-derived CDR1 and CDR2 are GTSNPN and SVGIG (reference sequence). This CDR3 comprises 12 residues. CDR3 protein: CAWSEQGREAFF. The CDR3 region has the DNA TGTGCCTGGAGTGAACAGGGGCGTGAAGCTTTCTTT.

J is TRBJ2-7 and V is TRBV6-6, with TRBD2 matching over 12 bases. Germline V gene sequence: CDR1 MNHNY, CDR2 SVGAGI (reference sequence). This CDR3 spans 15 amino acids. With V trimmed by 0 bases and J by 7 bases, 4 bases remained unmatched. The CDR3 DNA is TGTGCCAGCAGTTACTCGAGACTAGCGGGAGTAGAGCAGTACTTC. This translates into CASSYSRLAGVEQYF.

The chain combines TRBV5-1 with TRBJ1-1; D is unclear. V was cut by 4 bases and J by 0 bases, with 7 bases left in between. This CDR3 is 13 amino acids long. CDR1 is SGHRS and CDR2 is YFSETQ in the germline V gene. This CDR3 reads CASSPRMNTEAFF. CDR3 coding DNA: TGCGCCAGCAGCCCGAGGATGAACACTGAAGCTTTCTTT.

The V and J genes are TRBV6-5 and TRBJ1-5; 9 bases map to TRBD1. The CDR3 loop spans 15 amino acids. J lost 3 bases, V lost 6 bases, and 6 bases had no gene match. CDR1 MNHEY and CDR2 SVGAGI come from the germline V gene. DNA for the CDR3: TGTGCCAGCAGAGGGACAGGGTCCCACAATCAGCCCCAGCATTTT. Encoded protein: CASRGTGSHNQPQHF.

CDR3 sequence: CASGQGGNSPLHF. Here the CDR3 DNA reads TGTGCCAGCGGACAGGGTGGTAATTCACCCCTCCACTTT. V and J are TRBV7-2 and TRBJ1-6; 8 bases agree with TRBD1. The CDR3 is 13 amino acids. Germline V lookup: CDR1 SGHTA, CDR2 FQGNSA. The V gene end was trimmed by 8 bases and the J gene end by 6 bases; junction bases not matched to a gene: 3.

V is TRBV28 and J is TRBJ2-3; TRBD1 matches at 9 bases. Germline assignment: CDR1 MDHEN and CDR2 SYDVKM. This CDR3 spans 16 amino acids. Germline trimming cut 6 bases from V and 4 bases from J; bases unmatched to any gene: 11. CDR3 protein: CASRSSGTGLSDTQYF. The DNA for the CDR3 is TGTGCCAGCAGGTCGTCCGGGACAGGGCTCTCAGATACGCAGTATTTT.

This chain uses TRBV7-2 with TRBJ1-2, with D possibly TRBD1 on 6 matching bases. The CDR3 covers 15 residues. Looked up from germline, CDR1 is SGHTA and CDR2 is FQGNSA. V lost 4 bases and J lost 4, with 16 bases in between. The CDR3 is CASSSGGASGYGYTF. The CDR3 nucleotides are TGTGCCAGCAGCTCGGGGGGGGCGAGTGGCTATGGCTACACCTTC. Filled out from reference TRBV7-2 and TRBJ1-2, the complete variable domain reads GAGVSQSPSNKVTEKGKDVELRCDPISGHTALYWYRQSLGQGLEFLIYFQGNSAPDKSGLPSDRFSAERTGGSVSTLTIQRTQQEDSAVYLCASSSGGASGYGYTFGSGTRLTVV.

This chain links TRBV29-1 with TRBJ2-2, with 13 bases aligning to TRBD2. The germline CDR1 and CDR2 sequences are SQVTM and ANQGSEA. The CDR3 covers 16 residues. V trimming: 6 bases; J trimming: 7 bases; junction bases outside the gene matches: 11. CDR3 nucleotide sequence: TGCAGCGTACCTCGGACTAGCGGGAGAATGGACGGGGAGCTGTTTTTT. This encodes CSVPRTSGRMDGELFF.

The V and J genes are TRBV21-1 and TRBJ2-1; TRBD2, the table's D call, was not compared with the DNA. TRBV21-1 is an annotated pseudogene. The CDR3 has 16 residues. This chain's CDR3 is CASRGVMRGGADEQFF. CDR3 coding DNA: TGTGCCAGCAGGGGCGTCATGCGGGGGGGCGCGGATGAGCAGTTCTTC.